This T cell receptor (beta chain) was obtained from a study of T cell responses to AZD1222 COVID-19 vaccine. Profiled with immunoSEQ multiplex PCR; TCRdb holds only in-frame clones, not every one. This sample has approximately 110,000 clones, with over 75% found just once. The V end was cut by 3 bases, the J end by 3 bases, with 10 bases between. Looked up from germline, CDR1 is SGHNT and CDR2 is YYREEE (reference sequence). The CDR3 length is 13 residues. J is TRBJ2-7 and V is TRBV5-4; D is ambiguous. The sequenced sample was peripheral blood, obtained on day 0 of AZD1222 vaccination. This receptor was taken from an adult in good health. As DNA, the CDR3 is TGTGCCAGCAGCTATAACCCCGACTACGAGCAGTACTTC. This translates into CASSYNPDYEQYF. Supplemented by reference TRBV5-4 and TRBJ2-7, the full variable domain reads ETGVTQSPTHLIKTRGQQVTLRCSSQSGHNTVSWYQQALGQGPQFIFQYYREEENGRGNFPPRFSGLQFPNYSSELNVNALELDDSALYLCASSYNPDYEQYFGPGTRLTVT.